This is a list of T cell receptor beta chains from one sample in a study of CD8 T cells in ankylosing spondylitis. Each CDR3 protein gets one entry after TCRdb re-called the 5' RACE reads with MiXCR. The sample carries roughly 670,000 distinct CDR3 sequences, around a fifth recorded once. The sample taken for sequencing was blood, either unsorted or a sorted T cell fraction (not recorded which). These receptors all come from a male donor with ankylosing spondylitis. Both conserved end residues are part of each CDR3. A D gene is named only where the DNA matches it firmly. Where a row states a size, it is once, few, many or the class of an expanded clone; other rows omit it.

>TRBV5-6|few|TRBD1|TRBJ2-5
TGTGCCAGCAGCTCTACGGGACAGCGTACACAAGAGACCCAGTACTTC
CASSSTGQRTQETQYF
>TRBV19|few|TRBD2|TRBJ2-7
TGTGCCAGTAGGTTAGCGGGGGTCCACTCCTACGAGCAGTACTTC
CASRLAGVHSYEQYF
>TRBV25-1|NA|TRBD1|TRBJ2-7
TGTGCCAGCAGTGGCGCTGGAGACAGGGGGGCTCCCTACGAGCAGTACTTC
CASSGAGDRGAPYEQYF
>TRBV11-2|NA|TRBD1|TRBJ2-5
TGTGCCAGCAGCCCCTCCGGGACAGGGGCCCAGACCCAGTACTTC
CASSPSGTGAQTQYF
>TRBV11-2|NA|TRBD2|TRBJ2-5
TGTGCCAGCAGCTCAGAGCGGGAGGAGACCCAGTACTTC
CASSSEREETQYF
>TRBV7-2|few|NA|TRBJ2-5
TGTGCCAGCAGCCGCGCAGGGACGGAAAAAGAGACCCAGTACTTC
CASSRAGTEKETQYF
>TRBV11-2|NA|TRBD1|TRBJ1-2
TGTGCCAGCAGCTTTAGTGAGGGGGCAGCTTCCATAAACGGCTACACCTTC
CASSFSEGAASINGYTF
>TRBV6-2/TRBV6-3|many|NA|TRBJ2-3
TGTGCCAGCAGCGGATGGGCTACGAAAGATACGCAGTATTTT
CASSGWATKDTQYF
>TRBV7-3|few|TRBD2|TRBJ2-7
TGTGCCAGCAGCCCTAGCGGAACAACTTCCTACGAGCAGTACTTC
CASSPSGTTSYEQYF
>TRBV7-9|few|TRBD2|TRBJ2-1
TGTGCCAGCAGCTTAGCGGGCACTAGCGGGCTTTACAATGAGCAGTTCTTC
CASSLAGTSGLYNEQFF
>TRBV3-1|few|TRBD2|TRBJ2-7
TGTGCCAGCAGCCAAGATCGGGCTCTAGCGGATCTCTACGAGCAGTACTTC
CASSQDRALADLYEQYF
>TRBV6-5|few|NA|TRBJ2-3
TGTGCCAGCAGTTCTTCCGGGACACGCACAGATACGCAGTATTTT
CASSSSGTRTDTQYF
>TRBV28|few|TRBD2|TRBJ2-1
TGTGCCAGTATTAACTGGGGGACTAGCGGGAGCAGTTCCTACAATGAGCAGTTCTTC
CASINWGTSGSSSYNEQFF
>TRBV5-1|few|NA|TRBJ1-1
TGCGCCAGCAGCGGAGAGGGGCTGTTAACTGAAGCTTTCTTT
CASSGEGLLTEAFF
>TRBV12-3/TRBV12-4|once|NA|TRBJ1-2
TGTGCCAGCAGCTGGGCCTCTAACTATGGCTACACCTTC
CASSWASNYGYTF
>TRBV4-1|NA|NA|TRBJ1-3
TGCGCCAGCAGCCAAGGGACAAGAGGAGATGGTGGAAACACCATATATTTT
CASSQGTRGDGGNTIYF
>TRBV15|NA|TRBD2|TRBJ2-3
TGTGCCACCAGCAGAGTTAAGCGGGGGGGCACAGATACGCAGTATTTT
CATSRVKRGGTDTQYF
>TRBV20-1|NA|NA|TRBJ2-7
TGCAGTGCTAGAGGGGGCGGGTACGAGCAGTACTTC
CSARGGGYEQYF
>TRBV5-4|few|NA|TRBJ1-5
TGTGCCAGCAGCTTGGCCAAGGGGGGTAGCAATCAGCCCCAGCATTTT
CASSLAKGGSNQPQHF
>TRBV2|NA|NA|TRBJ2-4
TGTGCCAGCACAGGTTTGGGGGTGGACATTCAGTACTTC
CASTGLGVDIQYF
>TRBV7-9|few|NA|TRBJ2-2
TGTGCCAGCAGCCCCCCAGGGGGGCCGAACACCGGGGAGCTGTTTTTT
CASSPPGGPNTGELFF
>TRBV7-6|few|NA|TRBJ2-3
TGTGCCAGCAGCTTAGCGGCAGGGGAAACCTACACAGATACGCAGTATTTT
CASSLAAGETYTDTQYF
>TRBV30|NA|NA|TRBJ2-7
TGTGCCTGGAGTGTACGACGAGTCGGACTCTACGAGCAGTACTTC
CAWSVRRVGLYEQYF
>TRBV12-3/TRBV12-4|few|NA|TRBJ1-1
TGTGCCAGCAAGGACCGATTGAACACTGAAGCTTTCTTT
CASKDRLNTEAFF
>TRBV6-5|NA|TRBD2|TRBJ2-3
TGTGCCAGCAGTTACCTCCCCGAAGGGACTAGCGGGACAGATACGCAGTATTTT
CASSYLPEGTSGTDTQYF
>TRBV20-1|NA|TRBD2|TRBJ2-3
TGCAGTGTGCGGGGGTCTGGATCAGATACGCAGTATTTT
CSVRGSGSDTQYF
>TRBV28|NA|TRBD1|TRBJ2-7
TGTGCCGCAGGGACAGGGAGGTACGAGCAGTACTTC
CAAGTGRYEQYF
>TRBV28|few|TRBD2|TRBJ2-3
TGTGCCAGCAGTTTGGGGACTAGCGGGGGGGCCACAGATACGCAGTATTTT
CASSLGTSGGATDTQYF
>TRBV20-1|NA|TRBD2|TRBJ2-7
TGCAGTGCCCGCGCAGGGGGACTAGCGGGAGGGCCTTATACCTACGAGCAGTACTTC
CSARAGGLAGGPYTYEQYF
>TRBV2|NA|TRBD1|TRBJ2-3
TGTGCCAGCAGTGAGAACTATCGAGACAGGGGGCTTGGAGATACGCAGTATTTT
CASSENYRDRGLGDTQYF
>TRBV9|NA|NA|TRBJ1-2
TGTGCCAGCAGCGGTGCTTTTGGGGGGCTCACCTTC
CASSGAFGGLTF
>TRBV5-8|few|NA|TRBJ2-2
TGTGCCAGCAGCAAACCGGGACACAGGAACACCGGGGAGCTGTTTTTT
CASSKPGHRNTGELFF
>TRBV12-3/TRBV12-4|NA|TRBD1|TRBJ2-5
TGTGCCAGCAGTTTAAAAGGACAGGGCCCGATTCAAGAGACCCAGTACTTC
CASSLKGQGPIQETQYF
>TRBV3-1|NA|NA|TRBJ2-1
TGTGCCAGCAGCCAAGAATGGGGAGATGGTGAGCAGTTCTTC
CASSQEWGDGEQFF
>TRBV21-1|few|NA|TRBJ2-1
TGTGCCAGCAGCAAAGCGCTCTTCACGTACAATGAGCAGTTCTTC
CASSKALFTYNEQFF
>TRBV10-1|few|NA|TRBJ1-2
TGCGCCAGCAGTGAGTCTACAGCCTATGGCTACACCTTC
CASSESTAYGYTF
>TRBV7-2|few|NA|TRBJ1-5
TGTGCCAGCAGCCAAGGGGGGCAAGGGCAGCCCCAGCATTTT
CASSQGGQGQPQHF
>TRBV12-3/TRBV12-4|NA|NA|TRBJ1-3
TGTGCCAGCAGCGTCCAGCCCCTTGCCACCATATATTTT
CASSVQPLATIYF
>TRBV7-8|NA|TRBD1|TRBJ2-5
TGTGCCAGCAGCGTCTTCACCCCGGGACAGGGGTACCGGGAGACCCAGTACTTC
CASSVFTPGQGYRETQYF
>TRBV6-1|NA|TRBD1|TRBJ1-5
TGTGCCAGCAGTCGGGACAGGGGGCGAGGAGGCAATCAGCCCCAGCATTTT
CASSRDRGRGGNQPQHF
>TRBV29-1|many|TRBD2|TRBJ2-3
TGCAGCGTAGCTAGCGGGGAGACAAGAGATACGCAGTATTTT
CSVASGETRDTQYF
>TRBV12-3/TRBV12-4|few|NA|TRBJ1-5
TGTGCCAGCAGTTTGTCGGCTTATAGCAATCAGCCCCAGCATTTT
CASSLSAYSNQPQHF
>TRBV5-1|NA|TRBD1|TRBJ1-3
TGCGCCAGCAGCCGGTTGGGACAGCTTAACTCTGGAAACACCATATATTTT
CASSRLGQLNSGNTIYF
>TRBV5-6|few|NA|TRBJ2-2
TGTGCCAGCAGCTTGTCCCTAGTTGCGGACACCGGGGAGCTGTTTTTT
CASSLSLVADTGELFF
>TRBV10-3|few|TRBD1|TRBJ1-2
TGTGCCATCAGAGAAGCACAGGGGTCCGCCTATGGCTACACCTTC
CAIREAQGSAYGYTF
>TRBV29-1|NA|TRBD1|TRBJ1-1
TGCAGCGTAGCCGGGACAGGGGGTTCCATGAACACTGAAGCTTTCTTT
CSVAGTGGSMNTEAFF
>TRBV6-1|NA|NA|TRBJ2-7
TGTGCCAGCAGTGAAGCGCTCCGTTACGAGCAGTACTTC
CASSEALRYEQYF